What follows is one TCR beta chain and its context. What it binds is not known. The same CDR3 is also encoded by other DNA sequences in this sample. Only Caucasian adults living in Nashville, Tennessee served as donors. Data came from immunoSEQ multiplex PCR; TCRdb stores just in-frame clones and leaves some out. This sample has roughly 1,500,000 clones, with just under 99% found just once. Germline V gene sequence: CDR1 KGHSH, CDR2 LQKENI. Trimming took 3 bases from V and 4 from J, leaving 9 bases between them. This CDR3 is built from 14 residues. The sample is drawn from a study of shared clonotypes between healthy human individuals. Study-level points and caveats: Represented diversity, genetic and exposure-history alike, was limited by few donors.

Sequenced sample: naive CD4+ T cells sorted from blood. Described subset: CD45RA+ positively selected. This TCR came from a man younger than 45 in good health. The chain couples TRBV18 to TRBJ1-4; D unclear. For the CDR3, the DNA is TGTGCCAGCTCACCGACTGGGAATAATGAAAAACTGTTTTTT. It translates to CASSPTGNNEKLFF.